The source of this T cell receptor (beta chain) is a study of monozygotic twins with inflammatory bowel disease. Study results and limitations: IBD patients share fewer clonotypes with other people than healthy twins do, especially with disease activity.

About this clonotype: Its antigen is undetermined.

Total RNA input per TCR library was 3,500 to 4,500 ng. After re-calling the 5' RACE reads, TCRdb lists one entry per CDR3 protein, DNA absent. The sample data list fewer than 400,000 distinct CDR3 sequences. Someone took an approximately 2.6 ml blood sample from each of the donors. Per the germline V gene, CDR1 is MNHEY and CDR2 is SVGEGT. The CDR3 length is 15 residues. The receptor was isolated from a human donor with ulcerative colitis or Crohn's disease, or a healthy co-twin of an affected twin (not recorded which). The chain employs TRBV6-2 or TRBV6-3 and TRBJ2-7; TCRdb calls TRBD1, which cannot be checked without DNA. Sequenced sample: blood. The CDR3 sequence: CASSPPGQGLSEQYF.